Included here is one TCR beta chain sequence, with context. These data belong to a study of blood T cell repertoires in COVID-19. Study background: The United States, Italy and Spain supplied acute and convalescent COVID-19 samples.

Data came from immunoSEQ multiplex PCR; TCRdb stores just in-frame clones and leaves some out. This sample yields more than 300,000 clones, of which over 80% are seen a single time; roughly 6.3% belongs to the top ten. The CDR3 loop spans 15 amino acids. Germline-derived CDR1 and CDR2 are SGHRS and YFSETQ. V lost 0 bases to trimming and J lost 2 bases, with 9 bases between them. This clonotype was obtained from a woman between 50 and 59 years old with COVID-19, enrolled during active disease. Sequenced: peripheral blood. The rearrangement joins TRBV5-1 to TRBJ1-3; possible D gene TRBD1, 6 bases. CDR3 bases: TGCGCCAGCAGCTTGGAAGCAGGGGCTGGAAACACCATATATTTT. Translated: CASSLEAGAGNTIYF.